This TCR beta chain was captured by sequencing in a study of cytomegalovirus exposure and HLA in healthy donors. Study context: Most donors, around 81% of 398 genotyped, fell in the Caucasian-associated ancestry cluster. Study-wide points: The only immune exposure information that was available was CMV serostatus. Clonal expansion, a later analysis showed, was greater in HLA-associated TCR beta chains than in equally common others.

This PCR relied on a set of 60 Vbeta primers and 13 Jbeta primers. Assay used: immunoSEQ multiplex PCR; TCRdb lists only in-frame clones, some missing. The data show some 130,000 clones, 81% seen once. Healthy bone marrow donors supplied every sample. The CDR3 sequence is 12 residues long. Trimming left V 8 bases short and J 15 bases short, with 19 bases between. The germline CDR1 and CDR2 sequences are MNHEY and SMNVEV (reference sequence). This clone was detected only a few times. Its specificity is unknown. The sequence was obtained from a man in his late teens or twenties in good health and CMV-seronegative. The chain couples TRBV27 to TRBJ1-4; possibly TRBD1 for D (6 bases). Source material: PBMCs. The CDR3 is CASGRGARVVFF. CDR3 in DNA: TGTGCCAGCGGCCGGGGGGCGAGGGTGGTGTTTTTT.